The 24 T cell receptor beta chains below come from one sample, sequenced in a study of cytomegalovirus exposure and HLA in healthy donors. PCR primers comprised 60 Vbeta and 13 Jbeta primers. Libraries were prepared by immunoSEQ multiplex PCR; TCRdb keeps only in-frame clonotypes and omits some of them. This table holds roughly 100,000 clones, approximately 77% found once. Source material: PBMCs. All receptors come from a woman between 40 and 55 years old in good health and CMV-seronegative.

The chain carries TRBV27 and TRBJ1-2; D might be TRBD1 (6 bases). This CDR3 region has 13 residues. Trimming took 5 bases from V and 8 from J, leaving 15 bases between them. Germline CDR1 is MNHEY and CDR2 is SMNVEV (reference sequence). The CDR3 bases are TGTGCCAGCAGTCCCCGACAGGCTTTCGGCTACACCTTC. This sequence encodes CASSPRQAFGYTF.

This chain connects TRBV7-2 to TRBJ1-5; D perhaps matches TRBD1 (6 bases). Germline V gives CDR1 SGHTA, CDR2 FQGNSA. V lost 5 bases and J 2 bases, leaving 16 bases between the germline ends. This CDR3 has 16 residues. The CDR3 DNA reads as TGTGCCAGCAGCCGAGGGACACGGAGAGGCAATCAGCCCCAGCATTTT. Translating it yields CASSRGTRRGNQPQHF. Using reference TRBV7-2 and TRBJ1-5 for the parts outside the CDR3, the full variable domain is GAGVSQSPSNKVTEKGKDVELRCDPISGHTALYWYRQSLGQGLEFLIYFQGNSAPDKSGLPSDRFSAERTGGSVSTLTIQRTQQEDSAVYLCASSRGTRRGNQPQHFGDGTRLSIL.

This chain joins TRBV2 and TRBJ2-1; D is possibly TRBD2 (7 bases). There are 14 residues in the CDR3. Trimming shortened V by 10 bases and J by 6 bases, and 19 bases separated the two germline ends. Germline CDR1 and CDR2: SNHLY and FYNNEI. The CDR3 reads CATPKGEGGNEQFF. In DNA form, the CDR3 reads TGTGCCACCCCAAAGGGGGAGGGGGGCAATGAGCAGTTCTTC.

The rearrangement joins TRBV2 to TRBJ1-2; 7 bases match TRBD1. J gave up 7 bases and V 1 base, and 3 bases lay outside the gene matches. Germline loops: CDR1 SNHLY, CDR2 FYNNEI. This CDR3 comprises 13 residues. The CDR3: CASSEGNRGGYTF. The CDR3 DNA follows: TGTGCCAGCAGTGAAGGAAACAGGGGTGGCTACACCTTC.

The count of this clone is one. The chain has TRBV7-2 and TRBJ1-2; 7 positions match TRBD1. The J segment lost 2 bases and the V segment lost 1 base, leaving 10 bases of the junction unmatched. The germline V gene has CDR1 SGHTA and CDR2 FQGNSA. This CDR3 is 17 amino acids long. In DNA form, the CDR3 reads TGTGCCAGCAGCTTAGTCGGGGGACAGTTACTAAACTATGGCTACACCTTC. It translates to CASSLVGGQLLNYGYTF.

DNA of the CDR3: TGTGCCAGCAGCTTTGCGGCGGCGATTAATGAAAAACTGTTTTTT. It translates to CASSFAAAINEKLFF. The chain carries TRBV7-2 and TRBJ1-4; D unresolved. CDR1 is SGHTA and CDR2 is FQGNSA in the germline V gene. The CDR3 is 15 amino acids. Trimming left V 3 bases short and J 4 bases short, with 12 bases between.

This clone was counted only a few times. The chain has TRBV2 and TRBJ1-5; D is unresolved. The CDR3 runs 14 residues. The V gene lost 6 bases and the J gene lost 6 bases, with 15 bases spanning the gap. CDR1 and CDR2 from the germline V gene are SNHLY and FYNNEI. The CDR3 spells CASSLGEGGQPQHF. In nucleotides, the CDR3 is TGTGCCAGCAGCCTCGGAGAGGGCGGTCAGCCCCAGCATTTT.

In this sample, this clone turned up a few times. V is TRBV5-6 and J is TRBJ2-2; D is unresolved. Germline V CDR1 and CDR2: SGHDT, YYEEEE. The V end lost 3 bases, the J end lost 1 base, and 13 bases lay between the germline ends. The CDR3 contains 16 residues. CDR3 region: CASSSSRAVNTGELFF. CDR3 in DNA: TGTGCCAGCAGCTCCTCTCGCGCGGTGAACACCGGGGAGCTGTTTTTT.

This chain connects TRBV27 to TRBJ2-2; possible D gene TRBD1, 6 bases. CDR3 length equals 13 residues. The germline V gene encodes CDR1 MNHEY and CDR2 SMNVEV (reference sequence). V was cut by 6 bases and J by 6 bases, with 11 bases left in between. In nucleotides, the CDR3 is TGTGCCAGCAGACTCGGACAGCCCGGGGAGCTGTTTTTT. Encoded protein: CASRLGQPGELFF.

This clone was seen a few times. The chain combines TRBV28 with TRBJ2-5; TRBD1 matches at 9 bases. This CDR3 is built from 16 residues. The V segment lost 6 bases and the J segment 1 base; nucleotides outside the gene matches: 9. Germline CDR1 and CDR2: MDHEN and SYDVKM. The CDR3 loop is CASRPAGTGIQETQYF. The CDR3 bases are TGTGCCAGCAGACCAGCCGGGACAGGGATCCAAGAGACCCAGTACTTC.

The V call is TRBV11-1, the J call TRBJ1-2; TRBD1 aligns across 9 bases. This CDR3 has 14 residues. V lost 3 bases and J lost 6; bases outside the gene matches: 5. Germline values: CDR1 SGHAT, CDR2 FQDESV (reference sequence). The CDR3 DNA follows: TGTGCCAGCAGCTTTACCGGGACAGGGAATGGCTACACCTTC. Its translation: CASSFTGTGNGYTF.

This chain connects TRBV19 to TRBJ1-2; maybe TRBD1 (5 bases). This CDR3 region has 17 residues. Germline values: CDR1 LNHDA, CDR2 SQIVND (reference sequence). V was trimmed by 8 bases and J by 2 bases, leaving 24 bases between them. The CDR3 nucleotides read TGTGCCAGTTCGACTCGCCCCCCACAGGCTTGGAACTATGGCTACACCTTC. This translates into CASSTRPPQAWNYGYTF.

The CDR3 region is CASSRRQGSTEAFF. The CDR3 region has the DNA TGTGCCAGCAGCCGTCGACAGGGGAGCACTGAAGCTTTCTTT. The chain carries TRBV7-3 and TRBJ1-1; 8 nucleotides align to TRBD1. The CDR3 runs 14 residues. With 5 bases clipped from V and 4 bases from J, the junction kept 6 bases outside the gene matches. Germline CDR1 reads SGHTA; CDR2 reads FQGTGA.

This chain uses TRBV5-4 with TRBJ1-2; 8 bases are a match to TRBD1. Germline lookup yields CDR1 SGHNT and CDR2 YYREEE (reference sequence). After removal of 3 bases from V and 4 bases from J, the junction contained 8 bases not matched to a gene. The CDR3 is 15 amino acids. CDR3 sequence: CASSYSDRATYGYTF. The CDR3 nucleotides are TGTGCCAGCAGCTATTCGGACAGGGCGACCTATGGCTACACCTTC.

The rearrangement links TRBV29-1 to TRBJ2-3, with D possibly being TRBD2 (7 bases). The CDR3 covers 15 residues. CDR1 and CDR2 (germline): SQVTM, ANQGSEA. Trimming left V 4 bases short and J 3 bases short, with 17 bases between. CDR3 bases: TGCAGCGTTGGAGGGGGGGGAGGAATGACAGATACGCAGTATTTT. Encoded protein: CSVGGGGGMTDTQYF.

The chain has TRBV5-1 and TRBJ1-1; D ambiguous. CDR1 is SGHRS and CDR2 is YFSETQ in the germline V gene. This CDR3 spans 15 amino acids. V shed 3 bases and J shed 3 bases, with 15 bases lying between them. In DNA, the CDR3 is TGCGCCAGCAGCTCCCAGCCCGAAGAGGACACTGAAGCTTTCTTT. Its protein is CASSSQPEEDTEAFF.

The V and J genes are TRBV11-2 and TRBJ1-1; D call uncertain. V was pared by 4 bases and J by 1 base, with 7 bases between. The CDR3 consists of 13 residues. CDR1 SGHAT and CDR2 FQNNGV come from the germline V gene. DNA of the CDR3: TGTGCCAGCAGCTCGTACAAGAACACTGAAGCTTTCTTT. Amino acids: CASSSYKNTEAFF.

The chain recombines TRBV10-1 with TRBJ1-5; TRBD1 might be the D (5 bases). This CDR3 contains 13 residues. V was clipped by 5 bases and J by 4 bases, with 9 bases between them. Germline V gene sequence: CDR1 WNHNN, CDR2 SYGVQD (reference sequence). CDR3: CASSTGVNQPQHF. CDR3 bases: TGCGCCAGCAGTACAGGTGTTAATCAGCCCCAGCATTTT.

CDR3 nucleotide sequence: TGTGCCTGGAGTGTTTTGGTGACAAACTACGAGCAGTACTTC. Protein product: CAWSVLVTNYEQYF. V is TRBV30 and J is TRBJ2-7; D remains unclear. This CDR3 contains 14 residues. Per the germline V gene, CDR1 is GTSNPN and CDR2 is SVGIG (reference sequence). The V end was cut by 0 bases, the J end by 3 bases, with 12 bases between.

V gene TRBV6-1 combines with J gene TRBJ1-5; weak D call: TRBD1 (5 bases). There are 15 residues in the CDR3. Germline V gene sequence: CDR1 MNHNS, CDR2 SASEGT. Trimming took off 7 bases at V and 9 bases at J, with 22 bases between the two ends. In DNA, the CDR3 is TGTGCCAGCATGGGGCTCGACAGCTCGGTCGGGCCCCAGCATTTT. Protein sequence: CASMGLDSSVGPQHF.

The rearrangement uses TRBV7-2 and TRBJ2-5; D unclear. V was clipped by 3 bases and J by 4 bases, with 3 bases between them. The CDR3 consists of 11 residues. The germline CDR1 and CDR2 sequences are SGHTA and FQGNSA. The CDR3 here is CASSFLETQYF. The CDR3 region has the DNA TGTGCCAGCAGCTTCTTAGAGACCCAGTACTTC.

V gene TRBV4-1 combines with J gene TRBJ2-7; unclear D gene. Germline lookup yields CDR1 MGHRA and CDR2 YSYEKL. The CDR3 totals 11 residues. Between the trimmed V and J ends, which lost 3 bases and 4 bases, there was a span of 4 bases. The CDR3 sequence: CASSQEYEQYF. In nucleotides, the CDR3 is TGCGCCAGCAGCCAGGAGTACGAGCAGTACTTC.

The chain is built from TRBV2 and TRBJ1-5; D uncertain. Germline values: CDR1 SNHLY, CDR2 FYNNEI. V lost 8 bases to trimming and J lost 3 bases, with 11 bases between them. This CDR3 comprises 13 residues. This CDR3 reads CASGPGPNQPQHF. The CDR3 DNA reads TGTGCCAGCGGGCCCGGCCCCAATCAGCCCCAGCATTTT.

The rearrangement uses TRBV4-3 and TRBJ1-1, with a tentative D call TRBD1 (6 bases). The V and J ends lost 3 bases and 8 bases respectively, with 13 bases between them. Per the germline V gene, CDR1 is LGHNA and CDR2 is YSLEER. The CDR3 runs to 13 residues. CDR3 amino acids: CASSQDRSSEAFF. CDR3 DNA: TGCGCCAGCAGCCAGGACAGATCCTCCGAAGCTTTCTTT.